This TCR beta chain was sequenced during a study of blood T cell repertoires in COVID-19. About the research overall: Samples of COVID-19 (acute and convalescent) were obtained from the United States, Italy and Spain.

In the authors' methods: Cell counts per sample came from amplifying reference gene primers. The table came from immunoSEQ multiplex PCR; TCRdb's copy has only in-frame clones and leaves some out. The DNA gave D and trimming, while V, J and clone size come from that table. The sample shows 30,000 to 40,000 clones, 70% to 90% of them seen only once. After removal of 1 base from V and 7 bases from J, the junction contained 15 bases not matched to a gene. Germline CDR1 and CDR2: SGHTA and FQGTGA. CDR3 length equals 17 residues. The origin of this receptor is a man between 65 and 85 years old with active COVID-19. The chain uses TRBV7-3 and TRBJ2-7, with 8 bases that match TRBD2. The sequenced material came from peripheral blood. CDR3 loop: CASSLNPPGTRGGEQYF. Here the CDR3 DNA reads TGTGCCAGCAGCTTAAACCCCCCCGGGACTAGAGGGGGAGAGCAGTACTTC.